This TCR beta chain was recovered during a study of tacrolimus-resistant gene-edited T cells for transplant recipients (dated by TCRdb to 2020 to 2021). Describing the broader study: Using TCRbeta sequencing, clonality and clone numbers were compared between expanded FKBP12 knockout and unedited CMV-specific T cell products. To rule out clonal outgrowth driven by transformation after gene editing, repertoire sequencing was carried out as a safety check. Sequencing covered a couple of donors, and each donor provided one unedited CMV-specific T cell product and one FKBP12 knockout CMV-specific T cell product. Overall study results and their limits: Comparable clonality, top-10 clone read coverage, and total clone numbers were found for knockout and unedited products. Repertoire comparisons (Figure 5) were based on n = 2. Between donors, the repertoires had no Morisita similarity, whereas knockout and unedited products from the same donor showed high similarity. It was concluded by the authors that the TCRbeta repertoire was not drastically skewed by gene editing and that excessive clonal expansion was not caused by gene editing.

The sample's treatment or condition label, in plain terms: CRISPR-Cas9 RNP knockout of FKBP12 using synthetic sgRNA#2. PBMCs were stimulated for less than 7 hours with overlapping CMV pp65 and IE-1 peptide pools before enrichment with an IFNgamma secretion assay kit. On day 7, FKBP12 knockout was carried out by electroporation of Cas9 ribonucleoprotein with an Amaxa 4D-Nucleofector. After enrichment, the CMV-specific T cells were expanded in culture with recombinant human IL-7 and IL-15. Before being cryopreserved, the T cell products spent 20 to 25 days in culture. After activation, CMV-specific T cells were enriched from PBMCs based on IFNgamma secretion. Each ribonucleoprotein complex consisted of recombinant Streptococcus pyogenes Cas9 protein that had been precomplexed with FKBP12-specific sgRNA. Synthetic sgRNA#2 was selected for subsequent experiments as the most effective, GMP-preferred guide.

In regard to this clone: Base quality data are lacking; no much larger clone is found one base away.

TCRbeta sequencing used genomic DNA through the immunoSEQ service. On the authors' methods: The repertoires were analyzed in immunoSEQ ANALYZER 3.0, which was used to calculate Morisita similarity, clonality, top-10 clone coverage and total clone counts. On the clonality scale, a value of 1 indicated a monoclonal product, while lower values indicated more diverse products. In its TCRdb copy, this immuneACCESS table keeps in-frame sequences only and misses some clones. Where compared with another copy, unresolved V genes explain less than half of these, and the others have no known cause. D and trimming come from the DNA, and the V and J calls and clone size come from that table. This sample gives about 850 clones in total; approximately 34% of them show up just once. The leading ten clones occupy about 70% of the sample. The clonotype comes from a human donor in good health, a blood donor. This material consisted of a CMV-specific product grown in culture, taken from cells with FKBP12 knockout. Read against the paper, the sample's cell subset or site label means: expanded CMV-specific T cell product isolated by IFNgamma secretion after CMV peptide stimulation.

CDR3 region: CASSEGRGRALHF. The nucleotide sequence reads as follows: TGTGCCAGCAGTGAAGGGCGGGGTAGAGCCCTCCACTTT. The chain couples TRBV2 to TRBJ1-6, with the D gene call left open. CDR1 and CDR2 are read off the germline V gene as SNHLY and FYNNEI. Measured from the cysteine to the phenylalanine, the CDR3 is 13 residues long. Only the CDR3 portion is preserved as DNA: 39 bases, with reading frame beginning at the first base. Trimming takes 1 base from V and 14 bases from J, and the germline ends sit 12 bases apart.